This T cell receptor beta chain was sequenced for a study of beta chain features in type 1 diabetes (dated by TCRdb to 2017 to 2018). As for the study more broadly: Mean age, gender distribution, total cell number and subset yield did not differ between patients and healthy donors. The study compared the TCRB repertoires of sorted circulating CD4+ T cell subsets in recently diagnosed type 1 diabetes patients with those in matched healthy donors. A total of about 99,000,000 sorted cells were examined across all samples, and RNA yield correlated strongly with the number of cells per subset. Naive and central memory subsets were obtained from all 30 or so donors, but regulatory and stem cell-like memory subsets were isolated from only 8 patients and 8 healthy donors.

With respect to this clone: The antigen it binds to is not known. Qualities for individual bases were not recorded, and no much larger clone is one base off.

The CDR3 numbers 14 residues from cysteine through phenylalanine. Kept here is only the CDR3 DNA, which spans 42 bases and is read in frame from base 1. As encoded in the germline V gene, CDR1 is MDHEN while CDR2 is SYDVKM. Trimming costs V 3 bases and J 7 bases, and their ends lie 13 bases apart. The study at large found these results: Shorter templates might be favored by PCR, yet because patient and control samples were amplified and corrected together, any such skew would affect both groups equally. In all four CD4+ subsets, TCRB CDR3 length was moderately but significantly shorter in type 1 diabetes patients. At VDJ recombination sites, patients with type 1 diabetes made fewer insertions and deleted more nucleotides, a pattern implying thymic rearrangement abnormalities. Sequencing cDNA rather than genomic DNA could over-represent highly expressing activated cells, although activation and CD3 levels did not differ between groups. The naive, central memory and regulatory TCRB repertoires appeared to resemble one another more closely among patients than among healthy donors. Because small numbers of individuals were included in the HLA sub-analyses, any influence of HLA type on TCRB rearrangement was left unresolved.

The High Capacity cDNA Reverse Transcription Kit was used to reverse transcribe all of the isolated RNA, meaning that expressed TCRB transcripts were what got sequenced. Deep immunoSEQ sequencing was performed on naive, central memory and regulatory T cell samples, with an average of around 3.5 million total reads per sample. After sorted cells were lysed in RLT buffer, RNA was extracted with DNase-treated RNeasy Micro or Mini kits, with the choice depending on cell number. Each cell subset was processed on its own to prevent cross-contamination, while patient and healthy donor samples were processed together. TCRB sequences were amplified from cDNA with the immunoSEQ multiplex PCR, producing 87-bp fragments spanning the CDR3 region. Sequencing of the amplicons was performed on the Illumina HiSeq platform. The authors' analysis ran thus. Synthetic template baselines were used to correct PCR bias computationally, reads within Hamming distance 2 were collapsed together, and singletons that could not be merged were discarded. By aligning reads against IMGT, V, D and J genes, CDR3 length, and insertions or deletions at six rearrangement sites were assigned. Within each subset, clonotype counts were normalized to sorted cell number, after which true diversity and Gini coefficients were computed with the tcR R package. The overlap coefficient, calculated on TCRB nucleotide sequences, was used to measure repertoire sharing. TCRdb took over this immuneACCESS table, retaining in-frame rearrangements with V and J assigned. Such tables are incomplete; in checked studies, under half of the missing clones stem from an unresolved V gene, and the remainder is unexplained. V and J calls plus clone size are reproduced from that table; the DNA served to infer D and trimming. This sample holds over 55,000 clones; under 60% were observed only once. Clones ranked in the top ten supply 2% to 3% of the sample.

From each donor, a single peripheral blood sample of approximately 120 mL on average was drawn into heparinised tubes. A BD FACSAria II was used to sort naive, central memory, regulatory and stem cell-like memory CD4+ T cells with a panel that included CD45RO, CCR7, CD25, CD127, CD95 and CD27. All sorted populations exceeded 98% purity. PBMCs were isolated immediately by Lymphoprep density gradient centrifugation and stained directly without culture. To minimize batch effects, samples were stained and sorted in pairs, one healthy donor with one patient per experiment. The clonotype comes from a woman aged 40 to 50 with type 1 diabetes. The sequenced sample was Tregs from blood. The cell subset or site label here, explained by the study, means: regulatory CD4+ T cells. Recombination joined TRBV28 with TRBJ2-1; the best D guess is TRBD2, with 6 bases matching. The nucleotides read TGTGCCAGCAGTTTTCGGGGGAGGTTTAATGAGCAGTTCTTC. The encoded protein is CASSFRGRFNEQFF.